The 7 T cell receptor beta chains reported below all come from one sample, sequenced in a study of shared clonotypes between healthy human individuals. Some clones are missing from TCRdb's copy, which holds only in-frame ones; the method was immunoSEQ multiplex PCR. The sample has over 400,000 clones; about 78% are singletons. Sequencing was carried out using PBMCs. The receptors derive from a woman aged 40 to 49 in good health. Some clones in this sample may be carry-over from other donors' samples.

The chain's CDR3 is CASSLAGVGTGELFF. The CDR3, as DNA: TGTGCCAGCAGCTTAGCGGGAGTGGGCACCGGGGAGCTGTTTTTT. This sequence joins TRBV7-9 and TRBJ2-2; D possibly corresponds to TRBD2 (5 bases). This CDR3 region has 15 residues. V dropped 0 bases and J dropped 4 bases, with 9 bases sitting between them. Germline V CDR1 and CDR2: SEHNR, FQNEAQ (reference sequence).

This chain connects TRBV5-8 to TRBJ2-7, with D unclear. This CDR3 has 14 residues. Trimming stripped 0 bases from V and 4 bases from J, with 11 bases between. The germline V gene encodes CDR1 SGHTS and CDR2 YDEGEE. The CDR3 DNA reads as TGTGCCAGCAGCTTGGGTTCTTGGGATTACGAGCAGTACTTC. As protein: CASSLGSWDYEQYF.

The V gene is TRBV15, the J gene TRBJ1-2; TRBD1 is a possible D gene (6 bases). Germline V lookup: CDR1 LNHNV, CDR2 YYDKDF (reference sequence). The V gene lost 5 bases and the J gene lost 6 bases, with 22 bases spanning the gap. The CDR3 sequence is 16 residues long. The CDR3 loop reads CATSPGGGEGSNGYTF. The DNA for the CDR3 is TGTGCCACCAGCCCGGGGGGGGGCGAAGGGTCTAATGGCTACACCTTC.

On this clone itself: With a much larger clone just one base away, this may be a read error. Other DNA sequences in the sample encode the same CDR3. CDR3 loop: CAWSTSGDYNEQFF. The CDR3 DNA is TGTGCTTGGAGTACCAGCGGGGATTACAATGAGCAGTTCTTC. This chain connects TRBV30 to TRBJ2-1, with 7 bases matching TRBD2. Germline V CDR1 and CDR2: GTSNPN, SVGIG (reference sequence). The CDR3 runs to 14 residues.

The chain links TRBV5-4 to TRBJ2-3; D gene unclear. V was pared by 4 bases and J by 5 bases, with 17 bases between. CDR1 and CDR2 (germline): SGHNT, YYREEE (reference sequence). The CDR3 loop spans 15 amino acids. In DNA, the CDR3 is TGTGCCAGCAGCCCGGCGTTAAGTCACGGAGATACGCAGTATTTT. It yields the protein CASSPALSHGDTQYF.

The V gene is TRBV11-2, the J gene TRBJ2-5, with TRBD2 matching 9 bases. CDR3 length: 16 amino acids. Germline V gene sequence: CDR1 SGHAT, CDR2 FQNNGV. Losses at the gene ends were 4 bases for V and 5 bases for J; bases not matched to a gene: 11. The CDR3 here is CASSSGSGGRGETQYF. Here the CDR3 DNA reads TGTGCCAGCAGCTCCGGGAGCGGCGGGAGGGGCGAGACCCAGTACTTC. Supplemented by reference TRBV11-2 and TRBJ2-5, the full variable domain reads EAGVAQSPRYKIIEKRQSVAFWCNPISGHATLYWYQQILGQGPKLLIQFQNNGVVDDSQLPKDRFSAERLKGVDSTLKIQPAKLEDSAVYLCASSSGSGGRGETQYFGPGTRLLVL.

The rearrangement uses TRBV30 and TRBJ1-4, with a possible D match to TRBD1 (6 bases). V dropped 4 bases and J dropped 7 bases, with 19 bases sitting between them. Per germline, CDR1 GTSNPN and CDR2 SVGIG (reference sequence). CDR3 length: 15 amino acids. This CDR3 reads CAWIADGTRIEKLFF. The CDR3 bases are TGTGCCTGGATTGCAGACGGGACAAGAATTGAAAAACTGTTTTTT. The full variable domain, rest sourced from reference TRBV30 and TRBJ1-4, is SQTIHQWPATLVQPVGSPLSLECTVEGTSNPNLYWYRQAAGRGLQLLFYSVGIGQISSEVPQNLSASRPQDRQFILSSKKLLLSDSGFYLCAWIADGTRIEKLFFGSGTQLSVL.